This T cell receptor beta chain was sequenced during a study of T cell changes during pregnancy in multiple sclerosis (dated by TCRdb to the late 2010s). Broadly, across the study: Changes in the T cell repertoire over the course of pregnancy were examined in this study in women with multiple sclerosis.

To note about this clone: The target of this receptor is not known. Base qualities are not provided; no much larger clone lies one nucleotide away.

The library was prepared using the immunoSEQ multiplex PCR assay. Entries here come from immuneACCESS through TCRdb and include only in-frame sequences with V and J called. Some clones fail to appear in such tables; in the studies checked, an unresolved V gene covers under half of the shortfall, and the cause of the remainder is unknown. The sample records around 43,000 clones, 85% to 95% of which are singletons. Clones ranked in the top ten supply about 0.8% of the sample. Here V drops 1 base and J drops 4 bases, and the junction holds 6 bases not matched to any gene. Spanning cysteine to phenylalanine, the CDR3 consists of 15 amino acids. The CDR3 DNA has 45 bases and is translated from base 1.

Source: CD4+ T cells from peripheral blood mononuclear cells, taken before pregnancy. The chain is encoded by TRBV5-7 joined to TRBJ2-7; 9 bases in the junction line up with TRBD1. TRBV5-7 is an ORF, and what it does is uncertain. The sequence derives from a female donor with multiple sclerosis, enrolled in a pregnancy study. The DNA sequence is TGTGCCAGCAGCTTGCGACAGGGGGAATGGTACGAGCAGTACTTC. This codes for CASSLRQGEWYEQYF.